This is a list of T cell receptor beta chains from one sample in a study of response to subunit inactivated influenza vaccine. From the RT-PCR reads, TCRdb called clonotypes with MiXCR, one entry per CDR3 protein. The data show 400,000 to 650,000 distinct CDR3 sequences, under 8.5% seen once. The sample was PBMCs from blood, taken roughly 24 months after vaccination. All receptors derive from a man aged 50 to 69 who received an inactivated influenza vaccine. The CDR3 runs from the conserved cysteine through the conserved F or W. D genes are given only for firm matches. Only part of the rows carry a size: once, few, many, or a class if the clone is expanded.

v_gene	d_gene	abundance	j_gene	CDR3aa	CDR3nt
TRBV29-1	TRBD1	-	TRBJ2-7	CSPRTGGFEQYF	TGCAGCCCACGGACAGGGGGCTTCGAGCAGTACTTC
TRBV9	TRBD2	-	TRBJ2-3	CASSVEAGGHGDTQYF	TGTGCCAGCAGCGTAGAGGCGGGGGGGCATGGAGATACGCAGTATTTT
TRBV15	-	few	TRBJ2-3	CATSRDRAREDTQYF	TGTGCCACCAGCAGAGATCGGGCAAGGGAAGATACGCAGTATTTT
TRBV29-1	-	many	TRBJ2-7	CSVVGTYYEQYF	TGCAGCGTTGTAGGAACTTACTACGAGCAGTACTTC
TRBV28	TRBD1	few	TRBJ1-3	CASSLTGPSGNTIYF	TGTGCCAGCAGTCTGACAGGGCCCTCTGGAAACACCATATATTTT
TRBV20-1	-	many	TRBJ2-4	CSALGNDKNIQYF	TGCAGTGCGCTCGGGAACGACAAAAACATTCAGTACTTC
TRBV18	-	many	TRBJ2-4	CASSPSLDVTKNIQYF	TGTGCCAGCTCCCCCAGTTTGGATGTAACCAAAAACATTCAGTACTTC
TRBV12-3/TRBV12-4	-	-	TRBJ2-5	CASSSGPETQYF	TGTGCCAGCAGTTCAGGGCCGGAGACCCAGTACTTC
TRBV6-1	-	few	TRBJ2-3	CASSEARLDTQYF	TGTGCCAGCAGTGAAGCCAGGCTAGATACGCAGTATTTT
TRBV5-1	TRBD2	-	TRBJ2-2	CASKRTSGRERVTGELFF	TGCGCCAGCAAACGGACTAGCGGGAGGGAGCGCGTCACCGGGGAGCTGTTTTTT
TRBV6-2/TRBV6-3	-	many	TRBJ2-2	CASSYAITGELFF	TGTGCCAGCAGTTACGCCATCACCGGGGAGCTGTTTTTT
TRBV20-1	-	many	TRBJ1-4	CSASSGRFDEKLFF	TGCAGTGCTTCTAGTGGACGGTTTGATGAAAAACTGTTTTTT
TRBV6-1	-	few	TRBJ1-2	CASSKTGTRGGYTF	TGTGCCAGCAGCAAAACCGGGACCCGAGGAGGCTACACCTTC
TRBV2	TRBD2	-	TRBJ2-7	CASSAGGSRSYEQYF	TGTGCCAGCAGTGCGGGAGGGAGTCGCTCCTACGAGCAGTACTTC
TRBV12-3/TRBV12-4	-	many	TRBJ2-7	CASSLRQVSFFSYEQYF	TGTGCCAGCAGTTTGAGACAGGTATCCTTTTTTTCCTACGAGCAGTACTTC
TRBV10-3	TRBD2	many	TRBJ2-7	CAISESGGRNYEQYF	TGTGCCATCAGTGAGAGTGGCGGGAGGAACTACGAGCAGTACTTC
TRBV4-3	-	-	TRBJ2-5	CASSPDSQQETQYF	TGCGCCAGCAGCCCGGACAGTCAACAAGAGACCCAGTACTTC
TRBV5-1	-	few	TRBJ2-5	CASSPSSVAEETQYF	TGCGCCAGCAGCCCCTCTAGCGTCGCGGAGGAGACCCAGTACTTC
TRBV20-1	-	few	TRBJ2-5	CSANQQETQYF	TGCAGTGCTAACCAGCAAGAGACCCAGTACTTC
TRBV20-1	-	many	TRBJ1-5	CSARNSNQPQHF	TGCAGTGCTCGTAATAGCAATCAGCCCCAGCATTTT
TRBV10-3	TRBD1	many	TRBJ1-3	CATQGQGMDTIYF	TGTGCCACCCAGGGACAGGGGATGGACACCATATATTTT
TRBV4-2	-	many	TRBJ1-6	CASSQSTQGNSPLHF	TGTGCCAGCAGCCAGTCGACACAGGGAAATTCACCCCTCCACTTT
TRBV24-1	-	-	TRBJ2-7	CATSTGSSYEQYF	TGTGCCACCAGCACAGGGAGCTCCTACGAGCAGTACTTC
TRBV20-1	TRBD1	-	TRBJ2-5	CCAQASDRVQETQYF	TGCTGTGCCCAAGCTTCGGACAGGGTACAAGAGACCCAGTACTTC
TRBV5-1	TRBD1	-	TRBJ2-3	CARSRDRGTDTQYF	TGCGCCAGGAGCAGAGACAGGGGGACAGATACGCAGTATTTT
TRBV9	-	-	TRBJ1-1	CASSVNPGAKSMNTEAFF	TGTGCCAGCAGCGTCAACCCAGGGGCTAAGTCCATGAACACTGAAGCTTTCTTT
TRBV20-1	TRBD1	-	TRBJ2-7	CSARGDSVYEQYF	TGCAGTGCTAGAGGGGACAGTGTCTACGAGCAGTACTTC
TRBV20-1	TRBD2	few	TRBJ2-3	CSARLASGRTDTQYF	TGCAGTGCTAGATTGGCTAGCGGGAGAACAGATACGCAGTATTTT
TRBV4-3	TRBD1	few	TRBJ1-6	CASSQNPDRGNSPLHF	TGCGCCAGCAGCCAAAACCCTGACAGGGGTAATTCACCCCTCCACTTT
TRBV10-3	TRBD1	few	TRBJ2-7	CATGQGTIEQYF	TGTGCCACGGGACAGGGTACGATCGAGCAGTACTTC
TRBV30	TRBD2	-	TRBJ2-4	CAWTPGGGRENIQYF	TGTGCCTGGACCCCGGGAGGGGGGCGCGAAAACATTCAGTACTTC
TRBV11-2	-	many	TRBJ2-2	CASRSDRNTGELFF	TGTGCCAGCAGGTCCGACAGAAACACCGGGGAGCTGTTTTTT